Sequencing of this T cell receptor (beta chain) was carried out in a study of blood T cell repertoires in COVID-19. Looking at the study overall: PBMCs, B-cell-depleted T cells, or T cells were the source of the cDNA or gDNA that made up the material.

The V and J ends lost 3 bases and 9 bases, in that order; junction bases with no gene match: 4. CDR3 length: 12 residues. Per the germline V gene, CDR1 is LNHDA and CDR2 is SQIVND (reference sequence). Only in-frame clones appear in the TCRdb table, and some are missing; sequencing was by immunoSEQ multiplex PCR. The table lists 330,000 or so clones, over 80% of them singletons. A Seattle source enrolled patients during active infection and followed them longitudinally. The chain recombines TRBV19 with TRBJ1-1, with 7 positions matching TRBD1. This TCR derives from a man in his thirties or forties with COVID-19, enrolled during active disease. Source material: peripheral blood. Here the CDR3 reads CASSIGTAKAFF. Written as DNA, the CDR3 is TGTGCCAGTAGTATCGGGACAGCGAAAGCTTTCTTT. The entire variable domain, with the rest obtained from reference TRBV19 and TRBJ1-1, is as follows: DGGITQSPKYLFRKEGQNVTLSCEQNLNHDAMYWYRQDPGQGLRLIYYSQIVNDFQKGDIAEGYSVSREKKESFPLTVTSAQKNPTAFYLCASSIGTAKAFFGQGTRLTVV.